Listed below are T cell receptor beta chains from one sample, sequenced in a study of cytomegalovirus exposure and HLA in healthy donors. Data came from immunoSEQ multiplex PCR; TCRdb stores just in-frame clones and leaves some out. This sample has about 88,000 clones, with almost 85% found just once. Sequenced material: PBMCs. Source of these receptors: a young woman in good health and CMV-seropositive. The CDR3 runs from the conserved cysteine through the conserved F or W. Fields, in order: D gene, clone size, J gene, V gene, CDR3 protein, CDR3 DNA. D genes are given only for firm matches. Some rows mark clone size as missing; the rest say once, few, many or name a class of expanded clone.

>.|.|TRBJ2-3|TRBV27
CASSLGLGTSTTQYF
TGTGCCAGCAGTTTAGGGCTTGGAACCTCAACTACGCAGTATTTT
>.|.|TRBJ2-3|TRBV2
CASRLRSGGPRTDTQYF
TGTGCCAGCAGATTGCGCTCGGGGGGCCCTCGCACAGATACGCAGTATTTT
>TRBD1|.|TRBJ2-1|TRBV6-5
CASSAGTEYNEQFF
TGTGCCAGCAGCGCCGGGACAGAATACAATGAGCAGTTCTTC
>.|.|TRBJ2-7|TRBV28
CASSPFGSYEQYF
TGTGCCAGCAGTCCGTTTGGCAGTTACGAGCAGTACTTC
>TRBD1|once|TRBJ1-1|TRBV6-6
CASSTDRGGTEAFF
TGTGCCAGCAGTACCGACAGGGGTGGCACTGAAGCTTTCTTT
>.|once|TRBJ1-5|TRBV30
CAWSEGKTNQPQHF
TGTGCCTGGAGTGAGGGGAAAACCAATCAGCCCCAGCATTTT
>.|few|TRBJ2-7|TRBV2
CASSRNRDLSEQYF
TGTGCCAGCAGTAGGAACAGGGATCTTAGCGAGCAGTACTTC
>.|.|TRBJ2-7|TRBV6-1
CASSDVLSYEQYF
TGTGCCAGCAGTGATGTTCTATCCTACGAGCAGTACTTC
>.|.|TRBJ1-1|TRBV14
CASSQTPRRRGAAAEAFF
TGTGCCAGCAGCCAAACCCCAAGACGGCGGGGGGCGGCGGCTGAAGCTTTCTTT
>TRBD1|.|TRBJ2-7|TRBV6-1
CASTPLGQGAHEQYF
TGTGCCAGCACCCCGCTAGGACAGGGGGCTCACGAGCAGTACTTC
>TRBD1|.|TRBJ1-5|TRBV30
CAWSTGQGNQPQHF
TGTGCCTGGAGTACGGGACAGGGCAATCAGCCCCAGCATTTT
>TRBD1|few|TRBJ1-2|TRBV5-1
CASSEGQGGYGYTF
TGCGCCAGCAGCGAGGGACAGGGCGGCTATGGCTACACCTTC
>.|.|TRBJ2-1|TRBV19
CASSIDNSYNEQFF
TGTGCCAGTAGTATAGACAACTCCTACAATGAGCAGTTCTTC
>TRBD2|.|TRBJ2-3|TRBV10-1
CASSAGLEGPQYF
TGCGCCAGCAGCGCGGGACTAGAGGGACCGCAGTATTTT
>.|.|TRBJ1-4|TRBV18
CASSRAQSTNEKLFF
TGTGCCAGCTCACGGGCCCAGTCAACTAATGAAAAACTGTTTTTT
>.|once|TRBJ2-1|TRBV10-3
CAISESWGPTNEQFF
TGTGCCATCAGTGAGTCATGGGGCCCGACTAATGAGCAGTTCTTC
>.|.|TRBJ1-2|TRBV6-6
CASSSLADGYTF
TGTGCCAGCAGTTCTTTAGCGGATGGCTACACCTTC
>TRBD1|once|TRBJ2-4|TRBV5-1
CASSFRTGGFSKNIQYF
TGCGCCAGCAGCTTCAGGACAGGGGGTTTTTCCAAAAACATTCAGTACTTC
>TRBD1|.|TRBJ1-5|TRBV6-5
CASSYGQGGDQPQHF
TGTGCCAGCAGTTACGGACAGGGAGGGGATCAGCCCCAGCATTTT
>.|.|TRBJ2-4|TRBV4-3
CASSPSQGTKNIQYF
TGCGCCAGCAGCCCGAGCCAGGGAACCAAAAACATTCAGTACTTC
>TRBD1|.|TRBJ1-2|TRBV7-2
CASSQRQGVTYGYTF
TGTGCCAGCAGCCAAAGACAGGGGGTTACCTATGGCTACACCTTC
>.|.|TRBJ2-2|TRBV7-9
CASSFQGANTGELFF
TGTGCCAGCAGCTTCCAGGGTGCCAACACCGGGGAGCTGTTTTTT
>.|.|TRBJ1-5|TRBV7-2
CASSLERGNQPQHF
TGTGCCAGCAGCTTAGAACGAGGCAATCAGCCCCAGCATTTT
>.|.|TRBJ2-2|TRBV10-1
CAIRGQGGELFF
TGCGCCATCAGAGGGCAGGGCGGGGAGCTGTTTTTT
>.|.|TRBJ1-2|TRBV19
CASAGVDGYTF
TGTGCCAGTGCGGGGGTGGATGGCTACACCTTC
>TRBD1|.|TRBJ2-3|TRBV6-6
CASRDRGSDTQYF
TGTGCCAGCAGGGACAGGGGATCGGATACGCAGTATTTT
>TRBD2|.|TRBJ2-3|TRBV7-2
CASSRLAGGPADTQYF
TGTGCCAGCAGCCGTCTAGCGGGGGGGCCGGCAGATACGCAGTATTTT
>.|.|TRBJ1-5|TRBV4-2
CASSQDPGNQPQHF
TGTGCCAGCAGCCAAGATCCCGGTAATCAGCCCCAGCATTTT